A single sample gave rise to the 4 T cell receptor beta chains below, sequenced in a study of blood T cell repertoires in COVID-19. The repertoire was sequenced with immunoSEQ multiplex PCR; TCRdb's copy has only in-frame clones and lacks some. The sample holds 180,000 or so clones, approximately 80% seen once. Sequences were obtained from PBMCs or T cells enriched from blood (not recorded which). All receptors come from a man in his 60s who had been exposed to COVID-19.

The rearrangement uses TRBV4-2 and TRBJ2-1, with TRBD2 identical over 13 bases. This CDR3 is 15 amino acids long. The ends lost 5 bases at V and 8 bases at J; junction bases unmatched: 6. The germline gives CDR1 LGHNA, CDR2 YNFKEQ. The CDR3 reads CASSGRLAGGDEQFF. CDR3 DNA sequence: TGTGCCAGCAGCGGCCGACTAGCGGGAGGTGATGAGCAGTTCTTC.

The chain links TRBV10-3 to TRBJ2-2, with 11 positions matching TRBD2. Germline V CDR1 and CDR2: ENHRY, SYGVKD. This CDR3 contains 15 residues. J was trimmed by 7 bases and V by 7 bases; bases with no gene match: 8. The CDR3 nucleotides are TGTGCCATCAAGGGACTAGCGGAGGGGAGCGGGGAGCTGTTTTTT. Translating gives CAIKGLAEGSGELFF.

This clone has only a few counts. The chain carries TRBV27 and TRBJ1-5; D might be TRBD1 (6 bases). This CDR3 has 16 amino acids. CDR1 is MNHEY, CDR2 SMNVEV, per germline (reference sequence). V gave up 0 bases and J gave up 2 bases, with 11 bases separating them. The CDR3 DNA reads TGTGCCAGCAGTTTATCGAGTTCAGGGGGCAATCAGCCCCAGCATTTT. Translation gives CASSLSSSGGNQPQHF.

This chain joins TRBV11-3 and TRBJ2-7, with D perhaps TRBD2 (7 bases). The ends were cut back, 8 bases at V and 5 bases at J, with 10 bases in the middle. The CDR3 is 11 residues long. CDR1 and CDR2 from the germline V gene are SGHNT and YENEEA. The CDR3, as DNA: TGTGCCAGCCGGGGGGCCCACGAGCAGTACTTC. Its protein product is CASRGAHEQYF.